One and the same sample provided the 6 T cell receptor beta chains below, sequenced in a study of T cell responses to AZD1222 COVID-19 vaccine. Libraries were prepared by immunoSEQ multiplex PCR; TCRdb keeps only in-frame clonotypes and omits some of them. The sample has about 70,000 clones; roughly 84% are singletons. The specimen comprised peripheral blood, sampled on day 0 of AZD1222 vaccination. The receptors come from an adult in good health.

The V and J genes are TRBV4-1 and TRBJ1-2; perhaps TRBD1 as D (5 bases). Deletions cut 2 bases from V and 4 bases from J, with 11 bases between. The germline V gene has CDR1 MGHRA and CDR2 YSYEKL. This CDR3 is built from 14 residues. CDR3 bases: TGCGCCAGCAGCCAATCCCAGGGATTCTATGGCTACACCTTC. Its translation is CASSQSQGFYGYTF.

This chain joins TRBV5-4 and TRBJ2-7; 9 bases agree with TRBD2. Germline trimming cut 1 base from V and 5 bases from J; bases unmatched to any gene: 10. The CDR3 has 16 residues. In germline, CDR1 is SGHNT, CDR2 YYREEE (reference sequence). The CDR3 region is CASSLSRGGAPHEQYF. The CDR3 DNA reads as TGTGCCAGCAGCTTGTCTCGCGGGGGGGCACCCCACGAGCAGTACTTC.

J is TRBJ2-7 and V is TRBV18; 9 bases agree with TRBD2. The ends lost 2 bases at V and 10 bases at J; junction bases unmatched: 12. CDR1 is KGHSH and CDR2 is LQKENI in the germline V gene. The CDR3 totals 15 residues. DNA of the CDR3: TGTGCCAGCTCACCAGCTAACTTAGCGGGGGCCGAACAGTACTTC. This encodes CASSPANLAGAEQYF. Full variable domain (outside the CDR3, taken from reference TRBV18 and TRBJ2-7): NAGVMQNPRHLVRRRGQEARLRCSPMKGHSHVYWYRQLPEEGLKFMVYLQKENIIDESGMPKERFSAEFPKEGPSILRIQQVVRGDSAAYFCASSPANLAGAEQYFGPGTRLTVT.

The rearrangement uses TRBV3-1 (or the pseudogene TRBV3-2) and TRBJ1-2; TRBD1 aligns across 10 bases. Germline V gene data show CDR1 as LGHDT and CDR2 as YNNKEL (reference sequence). CDR3 length equals 17 residues. V shed 0 bases and J 8 bases; nucleotides not matched to a gene: 12. CDR3: CASSQDGGQGLTGGYTF. DNA for the CDR3: TGTGCCAGCAGCCAAGATGGGGGACAGGGGCTGACTGGCGGCTACACCTTC.

V and J are TRBV27 and TRBJ1-2; 9 positions match TRBD1. CDR1 MNHEY and CDR2 SMNVEV come from the germline V gene (reference sequence). J gave up 11 bases and V 7 bases, and 14 bases lay outside the gene matches. The CDR3 runs 14 residues. The CDR3 DNA follows: TGTGCCAGCAAGATTGGACAGGGGAGGGGTGGTTACACCTTC. Translation: CASKIGQGRGGYTF.

The CDR3 DNA sequence: TGTGCCAGCAGACTGCTCAATGAGCAGTTCTTC. Protein sequence: CASRLLNEQFF. The chain is built from TRBV7-3 and TRBJ2-1; D unresolved. This CDR3 contains 11 residues. Germline loops: CDR1 SGHTA, CDR2 FQGTGA. V shed 6 bases and J shed 6 bases, with 6 bases lying between them.